This T cell receptor (beta chain) was profiled in a study of blood T cells in healthy people across ages. V dropped 4 bases and J dropped 2 bases, with 14 bases sitting between them. Germline values: CDR1 SGHTA, CDR2 FQGTGA. This CDR3 is built from 16 residues. A second PCR of 7 to 11 cycles used a sample-barcoded 5' primer and a J-beta primer mix. Tags on each cDNA molecule came from a template-switch adaptor with 12 random nucleotides. TCRdb recomputed calls from the 5' RACE reads with MiXCR, one row per CDR3 protein. The sample records over a million distinct CDR3 sequences, approximately 42% being singletons. Study conclusions and caveats: Diversity of TCR beta per million T cells declined in a roughly linear way with age. Samples with more naive T cells showed higher observed beta diversity.

This clonotype was recorded only once. Its antigen is still unknown. The rearrangement joins TRBV7-3 to TRBJ1-4; D call uncertain. The source material was blood. This clonotype was obtained from a woman aged 18-29 years in good health. CDR3 coding DNA: TGTGCCAGCAGCTACCACAGCCCGGGGACTAATGAAAAACTGTTTTTT. Its protein product is CASSYHSPGTNEKLFF. Complete variable domain (other parts from reference TRBV7-3 and TRBJ1-4): GAGVSQTPSNKVTEKGKYVELRCDPISGHTALYWYRQSLGQGPEFLIYFQGTGAADDSGLPNDRFFAVRPEGSVSTLKIQRTERGDSAVYLCASSYHSPGTNEKLFFGSGTQLSVL.